The entry below describes one T cell receptor (beta chain). The antigen remains undetermined. This entry comes from a study of T cell responses to AZD1222 COVID-19 vaccine. About the study: Second-dose recipients at about 4 or about 12 weeks were treated as one pooled group.

Sequencing was performed with immunoSEQ multiplex PCR; in TCRdb, only in-frame clones are kept and a portion is missing. Among 150,000 to 200,000 clones, roughly 93% were seen once, and the ten largest hold 7.5% to 10%. Study-level findings and limits: Repertoires were collected only later (after the peak T cell response had occurred). Variant regions that are unmutated are reportedly the target of nearly half of spike-specific TCRs. There were mostly white British donors and more females than males, and clonal diversity was possibly underestimated.

Germline V gives CDR1 LGHDT, CDR2 YNNKEL (reference sequence). The V and J ends lost 0 bases and 2 bases, in that order; junction bases with no gene match: 11. The CDR3 covers 19 residues. This clonotype was obtained from an adult in good health. The rearrangement joins TRBV3-1 (or the pseudogene TRBV3-2) to TRBJ2-1; 9 nucleotides align to TRBD2. The sequences come from peripheral blood, collected on day 0 of AZD1222 vaccination. The CDR3 region has the DNA TGTGCCAGCAGCCAAGAGCTGATTCGAGCGGGAGGCCCCTACAATGAGCAGTTCTTC. Its protein is CASSQELIRAGGPYNEQFF.